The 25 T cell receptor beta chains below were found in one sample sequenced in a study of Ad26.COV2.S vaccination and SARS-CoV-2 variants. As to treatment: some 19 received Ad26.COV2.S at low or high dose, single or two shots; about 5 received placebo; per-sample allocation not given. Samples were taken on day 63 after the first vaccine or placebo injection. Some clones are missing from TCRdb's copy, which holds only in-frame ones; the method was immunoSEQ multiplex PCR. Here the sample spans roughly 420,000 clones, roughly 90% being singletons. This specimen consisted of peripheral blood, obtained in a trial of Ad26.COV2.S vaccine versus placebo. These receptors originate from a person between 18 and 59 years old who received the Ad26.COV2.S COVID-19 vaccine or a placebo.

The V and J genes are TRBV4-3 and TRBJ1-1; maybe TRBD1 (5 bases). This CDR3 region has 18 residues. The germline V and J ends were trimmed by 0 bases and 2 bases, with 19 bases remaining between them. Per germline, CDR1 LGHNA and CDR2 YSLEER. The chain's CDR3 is CASSQDRIIRGPNTEAFF. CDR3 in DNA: TGCGCCAGCAGCCAAGATCGGATTATTAGGGGTCCTAACACTGAAGCTTTCTTT.

The CDR3 sequence: CASSRTGLVTSYEQYF. Written as DNA, the CDR3 is TGTGCCAGCAGCCGGACAGGCCTCGTTACATCCTACGAGCAGTACTTC. This rearrangement joins TRBV11-2 to TRBJ2-7, with TRBD1 identical over 7 bases. The CDR3 consists of 16 residues. Germline values: CDR1 SGHAT, CDR2 FQNNGV. The trim removed 5 bases at V and 1 base at J, leaving 11 bases unmatched.

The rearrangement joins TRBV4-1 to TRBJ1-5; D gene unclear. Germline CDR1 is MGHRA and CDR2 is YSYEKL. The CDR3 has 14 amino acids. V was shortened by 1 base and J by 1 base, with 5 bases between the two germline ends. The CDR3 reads CASSQVESNQPQHF. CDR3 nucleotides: TGCGCCAGCAGCCAAGTTGAGAGCAATCAGCCCCAGCATTTT.

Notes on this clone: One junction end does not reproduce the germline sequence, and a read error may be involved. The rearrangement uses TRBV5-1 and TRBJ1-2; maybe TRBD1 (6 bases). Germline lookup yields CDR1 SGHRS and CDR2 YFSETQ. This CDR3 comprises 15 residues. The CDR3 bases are TGCGCCCGCAGCTGGGGGGCGGGGGCCAACTATGGCTACACCTTC. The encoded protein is CARSWGAGANYGYTF. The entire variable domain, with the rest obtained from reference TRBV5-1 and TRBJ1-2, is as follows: KAGVTQTPRYLIKTRGQQVTLSCSPISGHRSVSWYQQTPGQGLQFLFEYFSETQRNKGNFPGRFSGRQFSNSRSEMNVSTLELGDSALYLCARSWGAGANYGYTFGSGTRLTVV.

The CDR3 DNA reads as TGTGCCAGCAGCTTAGAAGTCTTTAATACGCAGTATTTT. Translation: CASSLEVFNTQYF. The chain uses TRBV7-9 and TRBJ2-3; D remains unclear. The CDR3 is 13 residues long. The V gene's germline CDR1 is SEHNR and CDR2 FQNEAQ (reference sequence). V lost 1 base and J lost 7, with 9 bases in between.

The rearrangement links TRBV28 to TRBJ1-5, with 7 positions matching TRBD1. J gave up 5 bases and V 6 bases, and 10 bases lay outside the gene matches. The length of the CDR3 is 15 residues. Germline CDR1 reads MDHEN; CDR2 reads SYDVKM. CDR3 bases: TGTGCCAGCAGCAGACGACAGGGATGGGATCAGCCCCAGCATTTT. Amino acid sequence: CASSRRQGWDQPQHF.

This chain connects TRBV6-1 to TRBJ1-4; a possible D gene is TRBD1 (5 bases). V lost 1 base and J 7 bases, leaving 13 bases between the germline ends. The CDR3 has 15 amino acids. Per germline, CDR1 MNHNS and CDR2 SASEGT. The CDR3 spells CASSEVGARGEKLFF. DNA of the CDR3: TGTGCCAGCAGTGAAGTAGGGGCCCGGGGTGAAAAACTGTTTTTT.

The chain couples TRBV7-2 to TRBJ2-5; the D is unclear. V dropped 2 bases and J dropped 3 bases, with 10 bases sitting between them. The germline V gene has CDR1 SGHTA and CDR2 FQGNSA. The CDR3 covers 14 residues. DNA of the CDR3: TGTGCCAGCAGCTTAAATCGGCAGAAAGAGACCCAGTACTTC. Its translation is CASSLNRQKETQYF.

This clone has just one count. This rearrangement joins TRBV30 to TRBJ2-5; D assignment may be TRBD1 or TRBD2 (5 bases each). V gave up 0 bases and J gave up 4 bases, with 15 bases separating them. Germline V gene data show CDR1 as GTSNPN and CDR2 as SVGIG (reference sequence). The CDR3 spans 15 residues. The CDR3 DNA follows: TGTGCCTGGAGTGTACCTCGGGGCCGGGTAGAGACCCAGTACTTC. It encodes CAWSVPRGRVETQYF.

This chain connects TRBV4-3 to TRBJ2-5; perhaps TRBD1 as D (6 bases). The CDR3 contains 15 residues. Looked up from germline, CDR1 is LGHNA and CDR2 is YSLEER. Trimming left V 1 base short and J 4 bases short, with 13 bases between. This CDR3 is CASSQALQGSETQYF. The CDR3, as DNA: TGCGCCAGCAGCCAAGCCTTACAGGGATCAGAGACCCAGTACTTC.

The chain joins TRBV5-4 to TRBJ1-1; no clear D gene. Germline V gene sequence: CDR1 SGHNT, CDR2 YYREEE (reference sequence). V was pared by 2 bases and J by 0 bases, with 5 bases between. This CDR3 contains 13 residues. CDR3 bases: TGTGCCAGCAGCTTCGAGATGAACACTGAAGCTTTCTTT. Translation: CASSFEMNTEAFF.

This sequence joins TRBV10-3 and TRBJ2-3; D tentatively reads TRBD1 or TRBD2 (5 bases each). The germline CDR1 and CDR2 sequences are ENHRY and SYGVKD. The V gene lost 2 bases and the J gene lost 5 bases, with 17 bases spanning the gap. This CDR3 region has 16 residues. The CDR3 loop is CAISERDPSGGDTQYF. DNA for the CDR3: TGTGCCATCAGTGAGAGGGACCCGAGTGGTGGAGATACGCAGTATTTT.

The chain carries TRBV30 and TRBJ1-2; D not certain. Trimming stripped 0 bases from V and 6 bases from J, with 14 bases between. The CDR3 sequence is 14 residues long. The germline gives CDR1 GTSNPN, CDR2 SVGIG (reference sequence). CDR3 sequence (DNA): TGTGCCTGGAGTGTACGGACGGGTTCGGATGGCTACACCTTC. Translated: CAWSVRTGSDGYTF.

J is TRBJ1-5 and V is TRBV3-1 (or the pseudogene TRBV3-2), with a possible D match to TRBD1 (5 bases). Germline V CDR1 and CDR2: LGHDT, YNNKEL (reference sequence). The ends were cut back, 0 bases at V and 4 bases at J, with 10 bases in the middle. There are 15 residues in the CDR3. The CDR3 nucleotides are TGTGCCAGCAGCCAAGACAGGGTACCAAATCAGCCCCAGCATTTT. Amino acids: CASSQDRVPNQPQHF.

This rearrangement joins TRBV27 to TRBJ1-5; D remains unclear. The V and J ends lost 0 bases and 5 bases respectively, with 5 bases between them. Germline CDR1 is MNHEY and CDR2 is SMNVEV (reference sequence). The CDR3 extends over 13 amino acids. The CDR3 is CASSLSSYQPQHF. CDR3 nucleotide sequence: TGTGCCAGCAGTTTATCATCATATCAGCCCCAGCATTTT.

The CDR3 nucleotides are TGTGCCAGCAGTACGGTGGGGGCTTACTATGGCTACACCTTC. As protein: CASSTVGAYYGYTF. This chain uses TRBV27 with TRBJ1-2; tentatively, D is TRBD1 (6 bases). CDR1 is MNHEY, CDR2 SMNVEV, per germline (reference sequence). There are 14 residues in the CDR3. Trimming pared 5 bases from V and 3 bases from J, leaving 13 bases between.

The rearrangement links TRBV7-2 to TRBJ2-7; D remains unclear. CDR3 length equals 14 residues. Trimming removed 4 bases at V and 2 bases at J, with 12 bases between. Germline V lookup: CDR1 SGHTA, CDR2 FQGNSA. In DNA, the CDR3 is TGTGCCAGCAGCTCCAAATCGGGCCCCTACGAGCAGTACTTC. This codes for CASSSKSGPYEQYF.

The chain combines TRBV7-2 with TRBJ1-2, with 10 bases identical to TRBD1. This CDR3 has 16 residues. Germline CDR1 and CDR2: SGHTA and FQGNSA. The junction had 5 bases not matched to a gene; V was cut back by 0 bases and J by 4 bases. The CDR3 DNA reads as TGTGCCAGCAGCTTAGCGGGGACAGGGGTGGGCTATGGCTACACCTTC. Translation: CASSLAGTGVGYGYTF. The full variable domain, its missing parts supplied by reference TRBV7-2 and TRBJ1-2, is GAGVSQSPSNKVTEKGKDVELRCDPISGHTALYWYRQSLGQGLEFLIYFQGNSAPDKSGLPSDRFSAERTGGSVSTLTIQRTQQEDSAVYLCASSLAGTGVGYGYTFGSGTRLTVV.

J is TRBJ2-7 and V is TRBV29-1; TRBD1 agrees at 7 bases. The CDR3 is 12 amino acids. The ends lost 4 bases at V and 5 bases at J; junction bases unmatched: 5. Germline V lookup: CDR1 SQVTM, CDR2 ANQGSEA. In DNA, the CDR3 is TGCAGCGTTGTAAGACAGGGTAACGAGCAGTACTTC. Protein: CSVVRQGNEQYF.

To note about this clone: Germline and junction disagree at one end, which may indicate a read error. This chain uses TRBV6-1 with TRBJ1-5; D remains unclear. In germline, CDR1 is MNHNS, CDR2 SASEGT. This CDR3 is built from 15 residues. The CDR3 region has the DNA TGTGCCAGCAGGGAAGAAATGTTAAGCAATCAGCCCCAGCATTTT. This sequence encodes CASREEMLSNQPQHF.

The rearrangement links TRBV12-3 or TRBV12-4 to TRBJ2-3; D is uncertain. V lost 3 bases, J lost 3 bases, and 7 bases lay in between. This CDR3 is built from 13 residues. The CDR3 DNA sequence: TGTGCCAGCAGTTTGGCAAGTACAGATACGCAGTATTTT. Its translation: CASSLASTDTQYF.

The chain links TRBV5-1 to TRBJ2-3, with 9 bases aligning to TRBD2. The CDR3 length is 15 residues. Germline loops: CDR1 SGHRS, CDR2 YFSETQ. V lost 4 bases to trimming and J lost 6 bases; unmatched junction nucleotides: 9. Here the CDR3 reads CASSPVPSGADTQYF. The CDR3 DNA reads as TGCGCCAGCAGCCCGGTACCTAGCGGGGCGGATACGCAGTATTTT.

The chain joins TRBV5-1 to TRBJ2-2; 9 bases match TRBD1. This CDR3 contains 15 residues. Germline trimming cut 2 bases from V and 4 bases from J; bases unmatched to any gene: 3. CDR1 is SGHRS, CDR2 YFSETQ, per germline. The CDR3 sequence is CASSLDRGFTGELFF. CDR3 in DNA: TGCGCCAGCAGCTTAGACAGGGGGTTCACCGGGGAGCTGTTTTTT.

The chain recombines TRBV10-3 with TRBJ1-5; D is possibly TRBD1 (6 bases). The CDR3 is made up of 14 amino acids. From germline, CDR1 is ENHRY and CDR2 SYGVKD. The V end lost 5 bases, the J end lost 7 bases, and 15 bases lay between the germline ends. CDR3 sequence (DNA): TGTGCCATCAGTCATCCGGGGAGGGGGCAGCCCCAGCATTTT. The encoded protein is CAISHPGRGQPQHF.

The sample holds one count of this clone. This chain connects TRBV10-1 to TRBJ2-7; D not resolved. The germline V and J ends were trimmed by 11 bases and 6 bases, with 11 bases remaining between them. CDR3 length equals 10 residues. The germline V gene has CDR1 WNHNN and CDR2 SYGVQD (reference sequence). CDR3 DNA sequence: TGCGCCCGCCGAGACTCCGAGCAGTACTTC. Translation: CARRDSEQYF.